This T cell receptor (beta chain) originates from a study of OX40 agonist ivuxolimab in advanced cancers. The study, taken as a whole, reports: There was clonal expansion of CD4+ and CD8+ blood T cells by week 6 at 0.1 to 3.0 mg/kg.

The investigators sampled blood at baseline, at cycle 4 day 1, and at cycle 7 day 1. TCRdb's table, derived via immunoSEQ multiplex PCR, lists solely in-frame clones and lacks some. Among roughly 80,000 clones listed, 93% were seen once. V dropped 7 bases and J dropped 4 bases, with 13 bases sitting between them. CDR1 and CDR2 from the germline V gene are MNHEY and SVGAGI. This CDR3 region has 13 residues. Worth noting for this clone: Antigen: not known.

Here the sequenced sample was CD4+ or CD8+ T cells sorted from blood, taken in a trial of the OX40 agonist ivuxolimab. The TCR sequence derives from an adult with an advanced solid tumor such as melanoma, head and neck, liver or kidney cancer. This chain uses TRBV6-5 with TRBJ1-2; a weak D match, TRBD1 (6 bases). This CDR3 is CASTPGQLYGYTF. CDR3 in DNA: TGTGCCAGCACTCCTGGACAGCTCTATGGCTACACCTTC.